This T cell receptor beta chain was found in a study of blood T cells in healthy people across ages. On the study more broadly: About one barcoded beta molecule per two T cells came from capture by template switching.

Findings and caveats of the study: Roughly linearly, TCR beta diversity per million T cells fell as age increased.

V lost 7 bases, J lost 4 bases, and 11 bases lay in between. Looked up from germline, CDR1 is MDHEN and CDR2 is SYDVKM. The CDR3 consists of 13 residues. Primers used in a second PCR of roughly 6 to 12 cycles were a sample-barcoded 5' primer and a J-beta primer mix. Each cDNA was tagged by a template-switch adaptor containing 12 random nucleotides. MiXCR was run by TCRdb on the 5' RACE reads, yielding one entry per CDR3 protein. In the table there are roughly 650,000 distinct CDR3 sequences, about 34% of which are singletons. This clonotype was seen more than once but under ten times. Its antigen is not known.

The source of this sequence is a woman at least 80 years old in good health. Sequencing input: blood. This sequence joins TRBV28 and TRBJ1-5; D is uncertain. CDR3 protein: CASNYRPNQPQHF. The CDR3 nucleotides read TGTGCCAGCAACTACCGGCCAAATCAGCCCCAGCATTTT.